These T cell receptor beta chains were read from a single sample in a study of a mutant IDH1 vaccine in newly diagnosed glioma. Assay used: immunoSEQ multiplex PCR; TCRdb lists only in-frame clones, some missing. The sample holds fewer than 45,000 clones, 80% to 95% seen once. The sample here was PBMCs, taken from a glioma patient treated with radiotherapy, temozolomide or both. These receptors came from a man younger than 30 with glioma. The CDR3 runs from the conserved cysteine through the conserved F or W. The D gene is left open where the match is weak. The size field is filled for only some rows; it gives once, few, many or a size class.

J gene	clone size	D gene	V gene	CDR3 DNA	CDR3 protein
TRBJ2-4	.	.	TRBV30	TGTGCCTGGAGTGTACGGAGCAGGGCTGGCGGAAGGTACTTC	CAWSVRSRAGGRYF
TRBJ1-1	.	.	TRBV28	TGTGCCAGCAGTTTCACAGGTTCCCCAGAAGCTTTCTTT	CASSFTGSPEAFF
TRBJ1-2	.	.	TRBV5-6	TGTGCCAGCAGCTTTTCGCCCGGAGTTAACTATGGCTACACCTTC	CASSFSPGVNYGYTF
TRBJ1-1	.	TRBD1	TRBV5-1	TGCGCCAGCAGCTTGGGGGGGACAGCTGACACTGAAGCTTTCTTT	CASSLGGTADTEAFF
TRBJ1-1	.	TRBD1	TRBV5-6	TGTGCCAGCAGCCCCTCAGGGGGTCTGCTGAACACTGAAGCTTTCTTT	CASSPSGGLLNTEAFF
TRBJ2-7	.	TRBD2	TRBV4-2	TGTGCCAGCAGCCAGGACCCAGCGGGAGCCCCCTACGAGCAGTACTTC	CASSQDPAGAPYEQYF
TRBJ2-1	.	TRBD2	TRBV5-1	TGCGCCAGCGCCACCGGGGGGGCCCCGCACAATGAGCAGTTCTTC	CASATGGAPHNEQFF
TRBJ1-5	.	.	TRBV6-6	TGTGCCAGCAGCCCTGACCCCCAAATAGGGTCCCAGCATTTT	CASSPDPQIGSQHF
TRBJ2-3	.	.	TRBV10-3	TGTGCCATCAGTGGCGGGCAAAGCACAGATACGCAGTATTTT	CAISGGQSTDTQYF
TRBJ2-5	.	.	TRBV5-1	TGCGCCAGCAGCTTGGGAAGTCAGCCAGACCAAGAGACCCAGTACTTC	CASSLGSQPDQETQYF
TRBJ2-2	.	.	TRBV6-4	TGTGCCAGCAGTGACGACACCAACACCGGGGAGCTGTTTTTT	CASSDDTNTGELFF
TRBJ2-7	.	.	TRBV10-1	TGCGCCAGCAGTGCACCCCATGGATACGAGCAGTACTTC	CASSAPHGYEQYF
TRBJ2-5	once	.	TRBV5-4	TGTGCCAGCAGCTTGATAGGGCCAGGAGAGACCCAGTACTTC	CASSLIGPGETQYF
TRBJ1-2	.	.	TRBV6-5	TGTGCCAGCAGTGTTCGAGGAAGGGGCTACACCTTC	CASSVRGRGYTF
TRBJ2-1	.	TRBD2	TRBV5-1	TGCGCCAGCAGCAAAAGCGGGAGCTCCTACAATGAGCAGTTCTTC	CASSKSGSSYNEQFF
TRBJ1-4	.	.	TRBV6-1	TGTGCCAGCAGTGAAGCGCATGTCGGTGAAAAACTGTTTTTT	CASSEAHVGEKLFF
TRBJ2-5	.	.	TRBV9	TGTGCCAGCAGCCTTCGGGGGCTCCAAGAGACCCAGTACTTC	CASSLRGLQETQYF
TRBJ1-2	.	TRBD1	TRBV30	TGTGCCTGGGGGGAACAGGGGGAAACTAACTATGGCTACACCTTC	CAWGEQGETNYGYTF
TRBJ1-2	once	.	TRBV7-9	TGTGCCAGCAGCCCGGGACGAAAGGATAACTATGGCTACACCTTC	CASSPGRKDNYGYTF
TRBJ2-5	.	TRBD1	TRBV27	TGTGCCAGCAGGCAGGGGGACGCGGAGACCCAGTACTTC	CASRQGDAETQYF
TRBJ2-3	.	.	TRBV9	TGTGCCAGCAGCCTCATAGCGGTGGGCACAGATACGCAGTATTTT	CASSLIAVGTDTQYF
TRBJ2-7	.	TRBD1	TRBV6-1	TGTGCCAGCAGTGAGAGACAGGGGCTCTGCGAGCAGTACTTC	CASSERQGLCEQYF
TRBJ2-7	.	.	TRBV25-1	TGTGCCAGCAGTGAATCAGGCTTTGAGGGCAAGCAGTACTTC	CASSESGFEGKQYF
TRBJ1-1	.	.	TRBV23-1	TGCGCCAGCAGTCAATCCCGCCTTACCCAGAACGCTGAAGCTTTCTTT	CASSQSRLTQNAEAFF
TRBJ2-7	.	TRBD1	TRBV10-2	TGCGCCAGCAGTGAGTCGACAGGGCTTGTCTACGAGCAGTACTTC	CASSESTGLVYEQYF
TRBJ1-5	.	.	TRBV5-1	TGCGCCAGCAGCTTGGATGTCGATCAGCCCCAGCATTTT	CASSLDVDQPQHF
TRBJ1-1	.	.	TRBV5-4	TGTGCCAGCAGCTTATATAAAGGGACGAACACTGAAGCTTTCTTT	CASSLYKGTNTEAFF
TRBJ2-5	.	.	TRBV6-5	TGTGCCATCCCCCCCTCCGCCTACTTC	CAIPPSAYF
TRBJ1-5	.	.	TRBV27	TGTGCCAGCAGGCCCGCAGGGCTCAATCAGCCCCAGCATTTT	CASRPAGLNQPQHF